This paragraph reports one T cell receptor (beta chain). Generated by immunoSEQ multiplex PCR, the TCRdb table keeps only in-frame clones and is missing some. The table has fewer than 350,000 clones, 70% to 90% seen once; the top ten hold 4.1%. This entry comes from a study of blood T cell repertoires in COVID-19. The germline CDR1 and CDR2 sequences are MNHEY and SMNVEV (reference sequence). The ends lost 5 bases at V and 2 bases at J; junction bases unmatched: 9. The CDR3 runs to 16 residues. This clonotype was sampled from a woman in her 50s with active or convalescent COVID-19. Sample: peripheral blood. The chain combines TRBV27 with TRBJ2-3, with 8 bases fitting TRBD2. The DNA for the CDR3 is TGTGCCAGCAGTGGACTAGCCCCGACTCCCACAGATACGCAGTATTTT. Its translation is CASSGLAPTPTDTQYF.